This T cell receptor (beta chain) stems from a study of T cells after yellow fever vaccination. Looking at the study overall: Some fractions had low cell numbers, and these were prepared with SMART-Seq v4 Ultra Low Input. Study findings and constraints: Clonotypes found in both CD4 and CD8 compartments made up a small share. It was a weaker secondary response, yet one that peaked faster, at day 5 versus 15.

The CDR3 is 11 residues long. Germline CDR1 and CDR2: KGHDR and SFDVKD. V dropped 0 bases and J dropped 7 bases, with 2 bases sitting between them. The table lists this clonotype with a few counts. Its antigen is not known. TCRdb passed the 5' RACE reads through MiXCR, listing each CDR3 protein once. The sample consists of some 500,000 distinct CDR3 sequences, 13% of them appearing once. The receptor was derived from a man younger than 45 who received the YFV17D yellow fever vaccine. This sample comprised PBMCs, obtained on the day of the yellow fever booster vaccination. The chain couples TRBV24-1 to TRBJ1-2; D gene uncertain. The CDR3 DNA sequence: TGTGCCACCAGTGATTTGGGTGGCTACACCTTC. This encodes CATSDLGGYTF.